This T cell receptor (beta chain) was identified in a study of cytomegalovirus exposure and HLA in healthy donors. Study at large: Samples from HLA-typed donors yielded about 85 million unique TCRs in an early data release.

Primers included in the PCR were 60 Vbeta and 13 Jbeta primers. Assay used: immunoSEQ multiplex PCR; TCRdb lists only in-frame clones, some missing. The sample lists about 120,000 clones; about four fifths were seen once. Germline V gene data show CDR1 as LNHDA and CDR2 as SQIVND (reference sequence). This CDR3 is built from 12 residues. V shed 10 bases and J 4 bases; nucleotides not matched to a gene: 5. Findings of the study overall: Differences between HLA loci emerged in a later analysis of TCR association rates, with DRB1 most and HLA-C fewest. Analysis performed later showed TCR beta chains linked to HLA being more clonally expanded than equally common others. Presence/absence analyses took donor sequencing depth as roughly uniform.

About this clone itself: The antigen remains unidentified.

The sequence was obtained from a woman aged 18-29 years in good health and CMV-seronegative. The sequenced material came from PBMCs. The chain recombines TRBV19 with TRBJ1-1, with 8 bases matching TRBD1. CDR3 sequence reads: CATTDRATEAFF. CDR3 in DNA: TGTGCCACCACGGACAGGGCCACTGAAGCTTTCTTT.